This T cell receptor beta chain was sequenced in a study of blood T cell repertoires in COVID-19. Study summary: T cells, B-cell-depleted T cells, or PBMCs provided the cDNA or gDNA that served as material.

This CDR3 is built from 15 residues. In germline, CDR1 is SGHTA, CDR2 FQGNSA. Unmatched junction bases numbered 4, after V lost 3 bases and J lost 2 bases. Some clones are missing from TCRdb's copy, which holds only in-frame ones; the method was immunoSEQ multiplex PCR. The repertoire has under 250,000 clones, approximately 82% of them found once; the top ten carry approximately 4%. The clonotype comes from a woman aged 80 or older with acute or convalescent COVID-19. The sequencing input was peripheral blood. This chain uses TRBV7-2 with TRBJ2-7, with 10 bases fitting TRBD1. The DNA for the CDR3 is TGTGCCAGCAGCTTGACCGGGACAGGGGCCTACGAGCAGTACTTC. This sequence encodes CASSLTGTGAYEQYF. The full variable domain, rest sourced from reference TRBV7-2 and TRBJ2-7, is GAGVSQSPSNKVTEKGKDVELRCDPISGHTALYWYRQSLGQGLEFLIYFQGNSAPDKSGLPSDRFSAERTGGSVSTLTIQRTQQEDSAVYLCASSLTGTGAYEQYFGPGTRLTVT.